Listed below are T cell receptor beta chains from one sample, sequenced in a study of CD8 T cells in ankylosing spondylitis. Via MiXCR, TCRdb re-called the 5' RACE reads, giving one row per CDR3 protein. The sample gives 300,000 to 350,000 distinct CDR3 sequences, around 15% of which show up once; around 1% is in the top ten. The sample taken for sequencing was blood, either unsorted or a sorted T cell fraction (not recorded which). These TCRs come from a male donor with ankylosing spondylitis or in good health (not recorded which). Each CDR3 is given with its conserved first and last residue. Each record gives: CDR3 protein, CDR3 DNA, V gene, clone size, J gene, D gene. A D gene is named only where the DNA matches it firmly. Size is stated for part of the rows, as once, few or many counts, or as a class when the clone is expanded.

CASIQGTSGRSSYNEQFF TGTGCCAGCATTCAGGGGACTAGCGGGAGGAGCTCCTACAATGAGCAGTTCTTC TRBV6-5 few TRBJ2-1 TRBD2
CSAREGGSTGELFF TGCAGTGCTAGAGAGGGGGGGTCCACCGGGGAGCTGTTTTTT TRBV20-1 NA TRBJ2-2 TRBD2
CSARDDRGFYNEQFF TGCAGTGCTAGGGATGACAGGGGCTTCTACAATGAGCAGTTCTTC TRBV20-1 NA TRBJ2-1 TRBD1
CASRNPGLFTGELFF TGTGCCAGCAGAAACCCGGGACTGTTTACCGGGGAGCTGTTTTTT TRBV3-1 few TRBJ2-2 NA
CASSPTGYQYNEQFF TGTGCCAGCAGCCCGACCGGGTACCAGTACAATGAGCAGTTCTTC TRBV7-9 NA TRBJ2-1 NA
CASSYRWTSGRETPYEQYF TGTGCCAGCAGTTACAGGTGGACTAGCGGGAGGGAAACCCCCTACGAGCAGTACTTC TRBV6-5 many TRBJ2-7 TRBD2
CAISVGGEEQYF TGTGCCATCAGTGTGGGGGGCGAAGAGCAGTACTTC TRBV10-3 NA TRBJ2-7 NA
CASSEERQGTPLHF TGTGCCAGCAGTGAAGAACGACAGGGTACACCCCTCCACTTT TRBV6-1 NA TRBJ1-6 TRBD1
CASRAGSTDTQYF TGTGCCTCCCGGGCTGGGAGCACAGATACGCAGTATTTT TRBV10-3 many TRBJ2-3 NA
CASSQDRLNTEAFF TGTGCCAGCAGCCAGGACCGCCTGAACACTGAAGCTTTCTTT TRBV3-1 few TRBJ1-1 NA
CSAEPEGGNYGYTF TGCAGTGCCGAACCCGAGGGGGGTAACTATGGCTACACCTTC TRBV20-1 NA TRBJ1-2 NA
CSARGGAVPNYGYTF TGCAGTGCTAGAGGAGGTGCGGTTCCTAACTATGGCTACACCTTC TRBV20-1 NA TRBJ1-2 NA
CASTLYGGNGYTF TGTGCCAGTACCCTATACGGGGGCAATGGCTACACCTTC TRBV19 few TRBJ1-2 NA
CASSPSYDREAKNIQYF TGTGCCAGCAGTCCCTCCTACGACAGGGAGGCCAAAAACATTCAGTACTTC TRBV12-3/TRBV12-4 many TRBJ2-4 TRBD1
CASSRAPSGAGELFF TGTGCCAGCAGTCGGGCCCCATCTGGAGCCGGGGAGCTGTTTTTT TRBV5-5 NA TRBJ2-2 NA
CSVERRGIVEAFF TGCAGCGTTGAAAGGCGCGGGATCGTAGAAGCTTTCTTT TRBV29-1 NA TRBJ1-1 NA
CASSQYIEQFF TGTGCCAGCAGCCAATACATTGAGCAGTTCTTC TRBV3-1 NA TRBJ2-1 NA
CASSLKLGTITNSPLHF TGTGCCAGCAGCTTGAAGCTGGGGACCATTACGAATTCACCCCTCCACTTT TRBV5-6 few TRBJ1-6 NA
CASTFFDSYGYTF TGTGCCAGCACCTTCTTCGACAGCTATGGCTACACCTTC TRBV12-3/TRBV12-4 NA TRBJ1-2 NA
CASRRGQLYEQYF TGTGCCAGCAGGAGGGGACAACTCTACGAGCAGTACTTC TRBV6-4 few TRBJ2-7 NA
CAISERTQNTGELFF TGTGCCATCAGCGAAAGAACCCAGAACACCGGGGAGCTGTTTTTT TRBV10-3 few TRBJ2-2 NA
CASSLQPQNTEAFF TGTGCCAGCAGCTTACAACCGCAGAACACTGAAGCTTTCTTT TRBV7-6 few TRBJ1-1 NA
CASSPGLAGGRDTQYF TGCGCCAGCAGCCCGGGACTAGCGGGAGGTCGTGACACCCAGTACTTC TRBV4-1 few TRBJ2-5 TRBD2
CASSLLGSGYNEQFF TGTGCCAGCAGCTTACTCGGTTCAGGTTACAATGAGCAGTTCTTC TRBV11-3 NA TRBJ2-1 NA
CASSPLTGTPYTGELFF TGCGCCAGCAGCCCCCTAACCGGGACCCCGTACACCGGGGAGCTGTTTTTT TRBV5-1 NA TRBJ2-2 NA
CASSLGNNGPDTQYF TGCGCCAGCAGCTTGGGGAATAACGGGCCAGATACGCAGTATTTT TRBV5-1 NA TRBJ2-3 NA
CASSFIHPSLVAGGSYNEQFF TGTGCCAGCAGTTTCATACACCCTTCCCTTGTGGCGGGGGGGTCCTACAATGAGCAGTTCTTC TRBV12-3/TRBV12-4 once TRBJ2-1 TRBD2
CASRPTGTSGIKYEQYF TGTGCCAGCAGACCAACCGGGACTAGCGGGATCAAATACGAGCAGTACTTC TRBV12-3/TRBV12-4 few TRBJ2-7 TRBD2
CASSPRGSGGVDTQYF TGTGCCAGCAGCCCCCGCGGTAGCGGGGGGGTAGATACGCAGTATTTT TRBV3-1 NA TRBJ2-3 TRBD2
CSVKIIAGGYNEQFF TGCAGCGTGAAAATCATAGCGGGAGGCTACAATGAGCAGTTCTTC TRBV29-1 NA TRBJ2-1 TRBD2
CASSEGNGNQPQHF TGCGCCAGCAGTGAGGGGAATGGCAATCAGCCCCAGCATTTT TRBV10-1 NA TRBJ1-5 NA
CASEPTGGKDTQYF TGTGCCAGCGAGCCGACAGGGGGCAAAGATACGCAGTATTTT TRBV12-3/TRBV12-4 few TRBJ2-3 TRBD1
CASSPGGSSYEQYF TGCGCCAGCAGCCCGGGGGGGAGCTCCTACGAGCAGTACTTC TRBV5-1 many TRBJ2-7 TRBD2
CASSDLGVGKNIQYF TGTGCCAGCAGTGATTTGGGAGTTGGCAAAAACATTCAGTACTTC TRBV2 NA TRBJ2-4 NA
CASSSMSTGELFF TGTGCCAGCAGCTCGATGTCCACCGGGGAGCTGTTTTTT TRBV5-5 few TRBJ2-2 NA
CASSSQSFFSGNTIYF TGTGCCAGCAGCTCCCAGTCGTTCTTCTCTGGAAACACCATATATTTT TRBV11-2 many TRBJ1-3 NA
CASTEGPNTGELFF TGTGCCAGCACTGAGGGCCCGAACACCGGGGAGCTGTTTTTT TRBV6-2/TRBV6-3 NA TRBJ2-2 NA
CASRRTGKNTEAFF TGTGCCAGCAGACGGACGGGAAAGAACACTGAAGCTTTCTTT TRBV25-1 few TRBJ1-1 NA
CASSLGLAGDTDTQYF TGCGCCAGCAGCTTGGGACTAGCGGGGGACACAGATACGCAGTATTTT TRBV5-1 NA TRBJ2-3 TRBD2
CASSPKGSEKLFF TGTGCCAGCAGCCCCAAGGGAAGCGAAAAACTGTTTTTT TRBV7-2 NA TRBJ1-4 NA
CASSPPGQGSQPQHF TGTGCCAGCTCACCACCGGGACAGGGGAGTCAGCCCCAGCATTTT TRBV18 few TRBJ1-5 TRBD1
CASSLGWGKISGNTIYF TGTGCCAGCAGCTTAGGTTGGGGCAAAATCTCTGGAAACACCATATATTTT TRBV7-9 few TRBJ1-3 NA
CASSQVLQGITEAFF TGCGCCAGCAGCCAAGTGCTCCAGGGAATCACTGAAGCTTTCTTT TRBV4-1 NA TRBJ1-1 NA
CSASMVVERGYTF TGCAGTGCTAGTATGGTGGTGGAGCGCGGCTACACCTTC TRBV20-1 NA TRBJ1-2 NA
CASSLNVRGRAGSSTDTQYF TGCGCCAGCAGCTTGAACGTAAGGGGCCGGGCGGGGTCGAGCACAGATACGCAGTATTTT TRBV5-1 few TRBJ2-3 NA
CASSPGGTGVAYEQYF TGCGCCAGCAGCCCCGGCGGGACAGGGGTGGCCTACGAGCAGTACTTC TRBV5-1 many TRBJ2-7 TRBD1
CASSFQLGTGELFF TGTGCCAGCAGCTTTCAACTCGGGACCGGGGAGCTGTTTTTT TRBV7-9 NA TRBJ2-2 NA